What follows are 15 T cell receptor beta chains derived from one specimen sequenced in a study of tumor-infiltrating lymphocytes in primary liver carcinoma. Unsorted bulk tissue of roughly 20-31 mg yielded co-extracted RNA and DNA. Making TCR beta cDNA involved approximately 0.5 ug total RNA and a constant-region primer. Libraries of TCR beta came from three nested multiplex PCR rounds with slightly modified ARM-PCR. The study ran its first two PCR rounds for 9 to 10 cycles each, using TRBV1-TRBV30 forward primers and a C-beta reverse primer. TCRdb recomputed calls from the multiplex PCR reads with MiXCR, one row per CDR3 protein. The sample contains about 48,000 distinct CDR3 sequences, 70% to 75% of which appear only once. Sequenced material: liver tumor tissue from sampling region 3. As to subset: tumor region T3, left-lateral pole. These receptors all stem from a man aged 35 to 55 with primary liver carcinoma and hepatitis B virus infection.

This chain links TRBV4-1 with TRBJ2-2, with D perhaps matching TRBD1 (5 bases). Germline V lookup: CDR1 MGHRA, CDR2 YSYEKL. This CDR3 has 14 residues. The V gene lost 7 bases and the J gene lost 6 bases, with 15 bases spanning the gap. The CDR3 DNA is TGCGCCAGCATGCAAGACAGTGGGGCCGGGGAGCTGTTTTTT. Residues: CASMQDSGAGELFF.

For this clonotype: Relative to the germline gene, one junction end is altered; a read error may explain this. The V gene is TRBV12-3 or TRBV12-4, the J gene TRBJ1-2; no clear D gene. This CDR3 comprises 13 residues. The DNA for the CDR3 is TGTGCCAGCAGTTCAGTCGACGGGTCTGGCTACACGTTC. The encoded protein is CASSSVDGSGYTF.

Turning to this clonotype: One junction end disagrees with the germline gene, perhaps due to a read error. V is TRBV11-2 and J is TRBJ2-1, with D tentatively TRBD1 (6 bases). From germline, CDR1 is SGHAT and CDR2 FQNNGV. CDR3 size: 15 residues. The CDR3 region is CAYSTGTGSYNKQFF. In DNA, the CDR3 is TGTGCCTACAGCACAGGGACGGGCAGTTACAATAAGCAGTTCTTC.

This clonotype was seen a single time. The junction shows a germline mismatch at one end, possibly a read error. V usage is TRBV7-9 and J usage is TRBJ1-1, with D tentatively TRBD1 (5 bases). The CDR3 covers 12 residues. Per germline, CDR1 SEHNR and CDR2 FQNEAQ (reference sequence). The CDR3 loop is CASNLLAGKAFF. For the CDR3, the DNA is TGTGCCAGCAACTTACTGGCAGGGAAAGCTTTCTTT. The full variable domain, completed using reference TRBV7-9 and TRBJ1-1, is DTGVSQNPRHKITKRGQNVTFRCDPISEHNRLYWYRQTLGQGPEFLTYFQNEAQLEKSRLLSDRFSAERPKGSFSTLEIQRTEQGDSAMYLCASNLLAGKAFFGQGTRLTVV.

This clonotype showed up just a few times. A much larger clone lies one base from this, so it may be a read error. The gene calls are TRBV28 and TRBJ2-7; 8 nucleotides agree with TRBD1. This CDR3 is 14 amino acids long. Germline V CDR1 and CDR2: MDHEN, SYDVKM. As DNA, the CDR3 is TGTGCCAGCACCAAGGGGGCAGGGGGCTACAAGCAGTACTTC. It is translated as CASTKGAGGYKQYF.

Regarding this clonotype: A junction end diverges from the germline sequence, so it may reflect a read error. The CDR3 is CAGSKYKRSGYTF. The CDR3 DNA follows: TGTGCCGGCAGTAAATACAAGCGTTCTGGCTACACCTTC. The J gene is TRBJ1-2, the V gene TRBV6-5; D uncertain. Per the germline V gene, CDR1 is MNHEY and CDR2 is SVGAGI. CDR3 size: 13 residues.

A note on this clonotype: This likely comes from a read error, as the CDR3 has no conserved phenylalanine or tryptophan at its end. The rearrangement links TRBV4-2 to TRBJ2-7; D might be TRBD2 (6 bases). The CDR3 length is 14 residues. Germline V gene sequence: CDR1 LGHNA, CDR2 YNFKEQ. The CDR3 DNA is TGTGCAAGCAGCCAAGAGCGGGTCTCCTACGAGCAGTACCTC. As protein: CASSQERVSYEQYL.

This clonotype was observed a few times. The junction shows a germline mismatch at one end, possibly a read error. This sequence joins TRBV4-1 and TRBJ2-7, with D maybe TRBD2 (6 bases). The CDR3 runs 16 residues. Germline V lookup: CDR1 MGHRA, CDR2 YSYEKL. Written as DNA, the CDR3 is TGCGCCAGTAGCCAAGATTTTAGCGGAAATTCCTACGAGCAGTACTTC. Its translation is CASSQDFSGNSYEQYF.

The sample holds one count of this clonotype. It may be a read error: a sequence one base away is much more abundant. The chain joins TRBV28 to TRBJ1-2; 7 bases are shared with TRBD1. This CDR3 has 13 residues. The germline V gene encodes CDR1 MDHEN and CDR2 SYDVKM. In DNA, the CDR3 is TGTGCCAGCAGTGAGGGGGCAAACTATAGCTACACCTTC. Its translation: CASSEGANYSYTF.

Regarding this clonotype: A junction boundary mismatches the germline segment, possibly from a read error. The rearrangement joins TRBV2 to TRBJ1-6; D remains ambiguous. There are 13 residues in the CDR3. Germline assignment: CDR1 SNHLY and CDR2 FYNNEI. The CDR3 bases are TGTGACAGCGAGGAAACCCCCAATTCACTCCTCCACTTT. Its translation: CDSEETPNSLLHF.

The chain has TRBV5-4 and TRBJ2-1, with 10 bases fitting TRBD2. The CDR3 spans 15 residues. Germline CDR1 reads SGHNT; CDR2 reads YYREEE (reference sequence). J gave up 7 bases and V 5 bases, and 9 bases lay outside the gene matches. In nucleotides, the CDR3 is TGTGCCAGCAGTTTGAGAGCGGGAGGGGGGAATGAGCAGTTCTTC. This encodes CASSLRAGGGNEQFF.

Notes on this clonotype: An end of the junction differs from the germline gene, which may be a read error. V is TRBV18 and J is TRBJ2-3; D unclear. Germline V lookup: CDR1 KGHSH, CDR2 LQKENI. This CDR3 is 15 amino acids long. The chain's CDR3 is CVSSPPISTTDTQYF. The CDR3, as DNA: TGTGTCAGCTCACCTCCGATTTCGACCACAGATACGCAGTATTTT.

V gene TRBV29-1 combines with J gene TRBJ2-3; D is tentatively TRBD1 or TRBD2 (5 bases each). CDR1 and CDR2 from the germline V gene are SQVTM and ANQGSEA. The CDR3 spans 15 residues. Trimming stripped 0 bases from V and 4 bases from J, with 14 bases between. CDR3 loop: CSVEDLGTLSDTQYF. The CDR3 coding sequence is TGCAGCGTTGAAGACCTCGGGACCCTCTCAGATACGCAGTATTTT.

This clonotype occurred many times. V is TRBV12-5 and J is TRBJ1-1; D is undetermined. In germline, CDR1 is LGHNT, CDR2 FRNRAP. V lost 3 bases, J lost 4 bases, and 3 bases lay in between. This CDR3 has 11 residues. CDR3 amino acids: CASGFGTEAFF. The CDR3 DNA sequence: TGTGCTAGTGGTTTCGGCACTGAAGCTTTCTTT.

The CDR3 loop is CSVSTENTGKMFF. The CDR3 DNA sequence: TGCAGCGTTTCGACAGAAAACACCGGGAAGATGTTTTTT. The chain joins TRBV29-1 to TRBJ2-2; possibly TRBD1 or TRBD2 for D (5 bases each). The length of the CDR3 is 13 residues. Germline V gene data show CDR1 as SQVTM and CDR2 as ANQGSEA. Trimming took 5 bases from V and 15 from J, leaving 22 bases between them.